The clone carrying this TCR beta chain turned up a few times. The antigen remains unidentified. Using RNA transcripts as the source, TCR beta CDR3 regions were amplified. An initial round of RT-PCR targeting the TCR CDR3 relied on the HTBI primer set. TCRdb reprocessed the multiplex PCR reads with MiXCR, giving one entry per CDR3 protein. This sample carries hundreds of thousands of distinct CDR3 sequences, 17% of them seen once, and the ten largest clones take 17%. The data originate from a study of T cells in Graves' hyperthyroidism and ophthalmopathy. Study-wide points: Within blood appeared most thyroid clonotypes that had expanded above 0.001. Ophthalmopathy and stable hyperthyroidism were told apart by a 13 V-J model.

Investigators excluded patients with uncontrolled infection, other autoimmune disease, pregnancy or lactation. The sample consisted of blood. The TCR comes from a woman aged 18 to 35 with Graves' ophthalmopathy.

CDR3 in DNA: TGCAGTGCTCGCCCACAAAACACCGGGGAGCTGTTTTTT. It specifies CSARPQNTGELFF. The chain uses TRBV20-1 and TRBJ2-2; D gene ambiguous. This CDR3 is 13 amino acids long. CDR1 and CDR2 (germline): DFQATT, SNEGSKA (reference sequence). V dropped 5 bases and J dropped 2 bases, with 9 bases sitting between them.